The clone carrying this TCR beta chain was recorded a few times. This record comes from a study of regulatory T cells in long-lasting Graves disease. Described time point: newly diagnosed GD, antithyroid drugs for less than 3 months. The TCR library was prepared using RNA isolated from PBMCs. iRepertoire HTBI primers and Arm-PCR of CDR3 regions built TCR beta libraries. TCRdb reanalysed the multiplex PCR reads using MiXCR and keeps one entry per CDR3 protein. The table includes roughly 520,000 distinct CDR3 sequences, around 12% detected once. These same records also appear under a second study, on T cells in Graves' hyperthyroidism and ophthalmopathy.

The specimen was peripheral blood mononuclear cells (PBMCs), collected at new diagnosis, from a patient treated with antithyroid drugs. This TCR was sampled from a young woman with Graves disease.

In DNA form, the CDR3 reads TGTGCCAGCAGACTAGCTAGCGGCCGGGAGCAGTTCTTC. This gives the protein CASRLASGREQFF. The V and J genes are TRBV2 and TRBJ2-1, with TRBD2 matching 7 bases. The V segment lost 6 bases and the J segment 10 bases; nucleotides outside the gene matches: 9. This CDR3 region has 13 residues. Looked up from germline, CDR1 is SNHLY and CDR2 is FYNNEI.